The clone carrying this T cell receptor beta chain has at least ten counts. As yet, its antigen is unknown. This sample is drawn from a study of T-cell reconstitution after alpha-beta-depleted transplantation in children. With 3 bases clipped from V and 6 bases from J, the junction kept 6 bases outside the gene matches. Per the germline V gene, CDR1 is SGHRS and CDR2 is YFSETQ. This CDR3 is 14 amino acids long. General study results and limits: The origin of alpha-beta T cells about two months after transplant was reportedly several hundred expanded graft clones. Day-60 TCRbeta diversity that was high in some patients was derived from surviving recipient T cells and thymic progenitors. When one year had passed after transplant, most T-cell counts and diversity came from newly produced T cells.

TCRbeta library construction was performed incorporating unique molecular identifiers. TCRdb processed the PCR reads anew with MiXCR; each CDR3 protein has one entry. In the table there are some 95,000 distinct CDR3 sequences, more than 20% of which are singletons. The chain uses TRBV5-1 and TRBJ2-7, with 10 positions matching TRBD1. The sample in question was PBMCs, obtained before TCRalphabeta/CD19-depleted stem cell transplant. The TCR was taken from a boy aged 2-15 years with acute lymphoblastic leukemia, due to receive a stem cell transplant. The DNA of the CDR3 is TGCGCCAGCAGCTCGAGACAGGGGGCTGGCGAGCAGTACTTC. Encoded protein: CASSSRQGAGEQYF.